These 18 T cell receptor beta chains came from one sample sequenced in a study of shared clonotypes between healthy human individuals. Only in-frame clones appear in the TCRdb table, and some are missing; sequencing was by immunoSEQ multiplex PCR. The data hold 2 million to 2.5 million clones, with around 95% observed a single time. Sequenced sample: naive CD4+ T cells sorted from blood. Indicated subset: CD45RA+ positively selected. The receptor set was obtained from a young man in good health.

V gene TRBV28 combines with J gene TRBJ1-2, with TRBD1 identical over 8 bases. The CDR3 is 14 residues long. V trimming: 4 bases; J trimming: 2 bases; junction bases outside the gene matches: 3. Germline V CDR1 and CDR2: MDHEN, SYDVKM. The CDR3, as DNA: TGTGCCAGCAGTTGGACAGGGTCAAACTATGGCTACACCTTC. The encoded protein is CASSWTGSNYGYTF.

Comments on this clone: Within the sample, other DNA sequences also encode this same CDR3. V gene TRBV30 combines with J gene TRBJ2-7, with TRBD1 identical over 9 bases. The V gene end was trimmed by 0 bases and the J gene end by 2 bases; junction bases not matched to a gene: 5. CDR3 length: 15 amino acids. The germline CDR1 and CDR2 sequences are GTSNPN and SVGIG (reference sequence). The CDR3 reads CAWSVLGTGPYEQYF. DNA of the CDR3: TGTGCCTGGAGTGTACTTGGGACAGGGCCCTACGAGCAGTACTTC.

Only one count was recorded for this clone. The CDR3 DNA follows: TGTGCCAGCAGTCGGACGAACACCGGGGAGCTGTTTTTT. It translates to CASSRTNTGELFF. This chain joins TRBV28 and TRBJ2-2; D remains ambiguous. V lost 5 bases and J lost 0, with 4 bases in between. The length of the CDR3 is 13 residues. The germline V gene has CDR1 MDHEN and CDR2 SYDVKM.

This clone was detected once. The chain combines TRBV11-1 with TRBJ2-5; TRBD2 aligns across 8 bases. CDR3 size: 15 residues. With V trimmed by 0 bases and J by 5 bases, 5 bases remained unmatched. The germline V gene encodes CDR1 SGHAT and CDR2 FQDESV (reference sequence). In DNA, the CDR3 is TGTGCCAGCAGCTTAGCCTTGCGGGGGGTTGAGACCCAGTACTTC. This codes for CASSLALRGVETQYF.

The J gene is TRBJ2-3, the V gene TRBV6-5, with D perhaps TRBD2 (6 bases). Trimming left V 2 bases short and J 2 bases short, with 11 bases between. The CDR3 runs 15 residues. The germline CDR1 and CDR2 sequences are MNHEY and SVGAGI. The CDR3 here is CASSYRRGYTDTQYF. The CDR3 DNA reads TGTGCCAGCAGTTACAGGCGGGGATACACAGATACGCAGTATTTT.

The V gene is TRBV7-2, the J gene TRBJ1-1, with D unresolved. CDR3 length equals 14 residues. V lost 2 bases and J lost 2, with 9 bases in between. Per the germline V gene, CDR1 is SGHTA and CDR2 is FQGNSA. In nucleotides, the CDR3 is TGTGCCAGCAGCTTATCGCGGGATAACACTGAAGCTTTCTTT. Its protein product is CASSLSRDNTEAFF.

The CDR3 DNA follows: TGTGCCAGCAGCGTAGGGACATCCTATCCCGGCTACACCTTC. The encoded protein is CASSVGTSYPGYTF. This chain uses TRBV9 with TRBJ1-2; a weak D match, TRBD1 (5 bases). CDR1 SGDLS and CDR2 YYNGEE come from the germline V gene. The CDR3 is 14 residues long. Trimming removed 0 bases from V and 8 bases from J, with 14 bases in between. The whole variable domain, remainder taken from reference TRBV9 and TRBJ1-2, is DSGVTQTPKHLITATGQRVTLRCSPRSGDLSVYWYQQSLDQGLQFLIQYYNGEERAKGNILERFSAQQFPDLHSELNLSSLELGDSALYFCASSVGTSYPGYTFGSGTRLTVV.

V usage is TRBV19 and J usage is TRBJ1-5; D uncertain. The CDR3 consists of 12 residues. The germline V and J ends were trimmed by 3 bases and 5 bases, with 5 bases remaining between them. CDR1 is LNHDA, CDR2 SQIVND, per germline (reference sequence). The CDR3 is CASSMLDQPQHF. CDR3 in DNA: TGTGCCAGTAGTATGTTGGATCAGCCCCAGCATTTT. The variable domain in full, completed from reference TRBV19 and TRBJ1-5, reads DGGITQSPKYLFRKEGQNVTLSCEQNLNHDAMYWYRQDPGQGLRLIYYSQIVNDFQKGDIAEGYSVSREKKESFPLTVTSAQKNPTAFYLCASSMLDQPQHFGDGTRLSIL.

J is TRBJ2-7 and V is TRBV5-8, with TRBD2 matching over 9 bases. Germline CDR1 and CDR2: SGHTS and YDEGEE. V shed 0 bases, J shed 4 bases, and the junction held 5 bases outside the gene matches. This CDR3 is 15 amino acids long. CDR3 sequence: CASSLVGTSSYEQYF. The CDR3 bases are TGTGCCAGCAGCTTGGTCGGGACTAGCTCTTACGAGCAGTACTTC.

The chain is built from TRBV7-9 and TRBJ2-5, with D perhaps assigned TRBD1 or TRBD2 (5 bases each). The V gene's germline CDR1 is SEHNR and CDR2 FQNEAQ (reference sequence). V lost 10 bases and J lost 5, with 14 bases in between. This CDR3 contains 12 residues. As DNA, the CDR3 is TGTGCCACCCGTGGGGACGGGGAGACCCAGTACTTC. Encoded protein: CATRGDGETQYF.

This clone was detected only once. The chain employs TRBV6-1 and TRBJ1-1; no firm D call. The CDR3 extends over 14 amino acids. Trimming took off 8 bases at V and 1 base at J, with 14 bases between the two ends. Germline values: CDR1 MNHNS, CDR2 SASEGT. CDR3 in DNA: TGTGCCAGCTCAGGACTGGTAGCGAACACTGAAGCTTTCTTT. This gives the protein CASSGLVANTEAFF.

This chain links TRBV6-1 with TRBJ1-6; D gene unclear. Deletions cut 6 bases from V and 1 base from J, with 10 bases between. The CDR3 is made up of 15 amino acids. CDR1 and CDR2 (germline): MNHNS, SASEGT. CDR3 DNA: TGTGCCAGCAGGGAGGGCGGTTCCTATAATTCACCCCTCCACTTT. It codes for CASREGGSYNSPLHF.

The CDR3 nucleotides are TGTGCCTGGAGAGATTTTGCACTAGCGGGGATCAATGAGCAGTTCTTC. Encoded protein: CAWRDFALAGINEQFF. The rearrangement links TRBV30 to TRBJ2-1; 10 nucleotides agree with TRBD2. Germline CDR1 GTSNPN, CDR2 SVGIG (reference sequence). Germline trimming cut 3 bases from V and 6 bases from J; bases unmatched to any gene: 11. The CDR3 contains 16 residues.

The rearrangement uses TRBV25-1 and TRBJ1-5; D unclear. V was shortened by 6 bases and J by 3 bases, with 6 bases between the two germline ends. Per the germline V gene, CDR1 is MGHDK and CDR2 is SYGVNS. This CDR3 is 12 amino acids long. The CDR3 nucleotides are TGTGCCAGCAGCCCCTCCAATCAGCCCCAGCATTTT. Translation gives CASSPSNQPQHF.

J is TRBJ2-5 and V is TRBV7-6, with TRBD2 as a possible D gene (6 bases). Germline V gene sequence: CDR1 SGHVS, CDR2 FNYEAQ. V was clipped by 1 base and J by 5 bases, with 17 bases between them. This CDR3 region has 16 residues. The CDR3 spells CASSLEAGRNGETQYF. CDR3 in DNA: TGTGCCAGCAGCTTAGAGGCAGGGAGGAACGGGGAGACCCAGTACTTC.

The chain combines TRBV27 with TRBJ1-2, with unresolved D. Germline V gene sequence: CDR1 MNHEY, CDR2 SMNVEV (reference sequence). The V end was cut by 3 bases, the J end by 1 base, with 12 bases between. The CDR3 covers 15 residues. The CDR3 sequence: CASSLSGTLNYGYTF. CDR3 nucleotide sequence: TGTGCCAGCAGTTTGTCAGGAACCCTTAACTATGGCTACACCTTC.

The rearrangement joins TRBV11-2 to TRBJ2-5; 11 nucleotides align to TRBD2. Losses at the gene ends were 3 bases for V and 3 bases for J; bases not matched to a gene: 6. CDR1 and CDR2 from the germline V gene are SGHAT and FQNNGV. This CDR3 region has 16 residues. Written as DNA, the CDR3 is TGTGCCAGCAGCTTCCTAGCGGGAGGCCGAGAAGAGACCCAGTACTTC. It is translated as CASSFLAGGREETQYF.

This rearrangement joins TRBV5-6 to TRBJ1-1, with D unclear. The CDR3 sequence is 16 residues long. CDR1 is SGHDT, CDR2 YYEEEE, per germline. V shed 1 base and J shed 1 base, with 14 bases lying between them. The CDR3 protein is CASSLYGDRGNTEAFF. In nucleotides, the CDR3 is TGTGCCAGCAGCTTGTACGGGGATAGAGGGAACACTGAAGCTTTCTTT.